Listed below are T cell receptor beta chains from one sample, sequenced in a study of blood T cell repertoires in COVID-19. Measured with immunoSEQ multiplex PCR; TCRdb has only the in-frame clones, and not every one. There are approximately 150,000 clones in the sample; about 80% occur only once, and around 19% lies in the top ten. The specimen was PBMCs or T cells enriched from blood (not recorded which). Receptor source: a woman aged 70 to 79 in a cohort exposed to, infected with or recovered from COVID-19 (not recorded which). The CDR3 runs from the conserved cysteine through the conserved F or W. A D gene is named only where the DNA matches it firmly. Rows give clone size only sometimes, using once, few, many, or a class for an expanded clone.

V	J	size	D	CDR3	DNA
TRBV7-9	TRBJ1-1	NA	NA	CASSPSVYTEAFF	TGTGCCAGCAGCCCTAGCGTCTACACTGAAGCTTTCTTT
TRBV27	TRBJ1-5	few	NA	CASTPWGPGGNQPQHF	TGTGCCAGCACCCCCTGGGGCCCGGGGGGCAATCAGCCCCAGCATTTT
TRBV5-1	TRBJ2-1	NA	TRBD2	CASRELAGWYNEQFF	TGCGCCAGCAGGGAACTAGCGGGATGGTACAATGAGCAGTTCTTC
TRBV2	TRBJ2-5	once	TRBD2	CASSERGTSEGTQYF	TGTGCCAGCAGTGAAAGGGGGACTAGCGAAGGGACCCAGTACTTC
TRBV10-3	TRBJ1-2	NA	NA	CAISGWQDLSYGYTF	TGTGCCATCAGTGGCTGGCAGGATCTTTCGTATGGCTACACCTTC
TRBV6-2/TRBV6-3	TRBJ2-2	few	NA	CASSRREDTGELFF	TGTGCCAGCAGCCGAAGGGAGGACACCGGGGAGCTGTTTTTT
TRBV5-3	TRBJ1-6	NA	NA	CARSLASSSLHF	TGTGCCAGAAGCTTGGCTAGTTCGTCCCTCCACTTT
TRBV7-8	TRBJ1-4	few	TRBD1	CASSLQGAGEKLFF	TGTGCCAGCAGCTTACAGGGGGCTGGTGAAAAACTGTTTTTT
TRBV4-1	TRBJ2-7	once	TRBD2	CASSQVGTSGVYEQYF	TGCGCCAGCAGCCAAGTGGGGACTAGCGGGGTCTACGAGCAGTACTTC
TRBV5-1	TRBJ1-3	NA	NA	CASSLGTGLVGNTIYF	TGCGCCAGCAGCTTGGGTACAGGGTTGGTTGGAAACACCATATATTTT
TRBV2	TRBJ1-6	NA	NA	CASSEWGHDNSPLHF	TGTGCCAGCAGTGAATGGGGACACGATAATTCACCCCTCCACTTT
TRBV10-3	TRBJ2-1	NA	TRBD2	CAISDPSGRIGSSYNEQFF	TGTGCCATCAGTGACCCAAGCGGGAGGATAGGAAGCTCCTACAATGAGCAGTTCTTC
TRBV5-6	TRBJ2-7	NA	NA	CASSLGSGYEQYF	TGTGCCAGCAGCTTGGGCAGCGGCTACGAGCAGTACTTC
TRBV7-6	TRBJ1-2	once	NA	CASSLDSGGAGGYTF	TGTGCCAGCAGCTTAGACAGCGGAGGGGCAGGTGGCTACACCTTC
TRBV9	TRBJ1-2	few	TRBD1	CASSAGGQAKANYGYTF	TGTGCCAGCAGCGCCGGAGGACAGGCCAAAGCTAACTATGGCTACACCTTC
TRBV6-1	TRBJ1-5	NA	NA	CASSDRGQPQHF	TGTGCCAGCAGTGACAGGGGCCAGCCCCAGCATTTT
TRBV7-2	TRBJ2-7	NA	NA	CASSLYGRAYEQYF	TGTGCCAGCAGCTTATATGGGCGTGCCTACGAGCAGTACTTC
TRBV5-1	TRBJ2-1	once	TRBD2	CASSPPSGRAPYNEQFF	TGCGCCAGCAGCCCCCCTAGCGGGAGGGCCCCTTACAATGAGCAGTTCTTC
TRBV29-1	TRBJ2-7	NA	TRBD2	CSVFAGESYEQYF	TGCAGCGTATTCGCGGGAGAGTCCTACGAGCAGTACTTC
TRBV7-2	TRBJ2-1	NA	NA	CASSFIDGYNEQFF	TGTGCCAGCAGCTTCATCGACGGGTACAATGAGCAGTTCTTC
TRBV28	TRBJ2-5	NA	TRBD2	CASGTTQETQYF	TGTGCCAGCGGGACTACTCAAGAGACCCAGTACTTC
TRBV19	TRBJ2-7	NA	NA	CASAYYGGNNEQYF	TGTGCCAGTGCCTATTATGGAGGTAATAACGAGCAGTACTTC
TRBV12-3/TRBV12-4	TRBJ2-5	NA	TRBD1	CASSRGQGETQYF	TGTGCCAGCAGTCGGGGACAGGGGGAGACCCAGTACTTC
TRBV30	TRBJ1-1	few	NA	CAQTGIRSFF	TGTGCCCAAACAGGGATAAGGTCTTTCTTT
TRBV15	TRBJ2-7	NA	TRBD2	CATSIGGLAGGEQYF	TGTGCCACCAGCATCGGGGGACTAGCGGGGGGAGAGCAGTACTTC
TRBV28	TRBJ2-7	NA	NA	CASSFQAPYEQYF	TGTGCCAGCAGTTTTCAGGCACCCTACGAGCAGTACTTC
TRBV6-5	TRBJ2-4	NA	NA	CASSSAQARGLIQYF	TGTGCCAGCAGTTCCGCACAGGCTCGCGGCCTTATTCAGTACTTC
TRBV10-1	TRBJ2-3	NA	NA	CASSESMGAGTDTQYF	TGCGCCAGCAGTGAGTCGATGGGGGCAGGCACAGATACGCAGTATTTT
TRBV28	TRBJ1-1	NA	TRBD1	CASSLRPSGGAFF	TGTGCCAGCAGTTTGAGACCTTCAGGGGGAGCTTTCTTT
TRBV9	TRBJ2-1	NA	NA	CASSVDSGSYNEQFF	TGTGCCAGCAGCGTAGACAGCGGATCCTACAATGAGCAGTTCTTC
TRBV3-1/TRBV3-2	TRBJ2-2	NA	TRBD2	CASSRLAAGELFF	TGTGCCAGCAGTCGACTAGCGGCCGGGGAGCTGTTTTTT
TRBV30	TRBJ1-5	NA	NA	CAWSPQGNQPQHF	TGTGCCTGGAGTCCCCAGGGTAATCAGCCCCAGCATTTT
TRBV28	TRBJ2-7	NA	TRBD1	CASKIPDRDEQYF	TGTGCCAGCAAAATACCGGACAGGGACGAGCAGTACTTC
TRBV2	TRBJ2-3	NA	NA	CASSFAGRDTQYF	TGTGCCAGCAGCTTCGCGGGAAGAGATACGCAGTATTTT
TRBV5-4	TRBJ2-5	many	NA	CASSQTGQQETQYF	TGTGCCAGCAGCCAAACAGGGCAGCAAGAGACCCAGTACTTC
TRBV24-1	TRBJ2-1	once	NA	CATRGAGGSYNEQFF	TGTGCCACCAGGGGCGCGGGCGGGTCCTACAATGAGCAGTTCTTC
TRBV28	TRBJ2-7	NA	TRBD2	CASSLRGGSHEQYF	TGTGCCAGCAGTTTACGAGGCGGGAGCCACGAGCAGTACTTC
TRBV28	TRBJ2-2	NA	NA	CASSSRGSTGELFF	TGTGCCAGCAGCTCTCGCGGGTCCACCGGGGAGCTGTTTTTT
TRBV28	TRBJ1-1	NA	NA	CASSPGGGPNTEAFF	TGTGCCAGCAGCCCCGGGGGGGGCCCCAACACTGAAGCTTTCTTT
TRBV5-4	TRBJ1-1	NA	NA	CASSLDRAGEAFF	TGTGCCAGCAGCTTGGATCGTGCAGGGGAGGCTTTCTTT
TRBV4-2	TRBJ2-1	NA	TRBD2	CASSPGSGSSYNEQFF	TGTGCCAGCAGCCCCGGGAGCGGGAGCTCCTACAATGAGCAGTTCTTC
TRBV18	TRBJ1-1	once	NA	CASSPGAGIRNTEAFF	TGTGCCAGCTCACCAGGGGCAGGGATTAGGAACACTGAAGCTTTCTTT
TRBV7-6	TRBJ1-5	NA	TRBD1	CASSPDREQPQHF	TGTGCCAGCAGCCCAGACAGGGAGCAGCCCCAGCATTTT
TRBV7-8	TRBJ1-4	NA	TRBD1	CASSRTGRDEKLFF	TGTGCCAGCAGCCGGACAGGGCGGGATGAAAAACTGTTTTTT
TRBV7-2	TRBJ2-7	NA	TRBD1	CASSFKQGGYEQYF	TGTGCCAGCAGCTTCAAACAGGGGGGTTACGAGCAGTACTTC
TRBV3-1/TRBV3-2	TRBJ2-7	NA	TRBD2	CASSFGTSGYEQYF	TGTGCCAGCAGCTTCGGGACTAGCGGCTACGAGCAGTACTTC
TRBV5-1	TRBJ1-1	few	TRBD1	CASTDQGVGNTEAFF	TGCGCCAGCACCGACCAGGGGGTCGGGAACACTGAAGCTTTCTTT
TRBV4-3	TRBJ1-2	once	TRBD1	CASSQEGTGGGTYGYTF	TGCGCCAGCAGCCAAGAGGGAACAGGGGGGGGGACCTATGGCTACACCTTC
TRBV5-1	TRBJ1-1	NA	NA	CASSLLEGSAEAFF	TGCGCCAGCAGCTTGCTTGAGGGTAGTGCTGAAGCTTTCTTT
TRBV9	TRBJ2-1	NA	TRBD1	CASSVESRGYNEQFF	TGTGCCAGCAGCGTAGAATCCAGGGGGTACAATGAGCAGTTCTTC